Listed below are T cell receptor beta chains from one sample, sequenced in a study of T cells after yellow fever vaccination. TCRdb reanalysed the 5' RACE reads using MiXCR and keeps one entry per CDR3 protein. The repertoire consists of 450,000 to 600,000 distinct CDR3 sequences, with around 17% occurring once and the leading ten covering approximately 15%. The sequenced sample was PBMCs, obtained about 5 days after the first yellow fever vaccination. The receptors here all came from a man younger than 30 who received the YFV17D yellow fever vaccine. CDR3s include the opening cysteine and the closing phenylalanine or tryptophan. A D gene is named only where the DNA matches it firmly. Clone size is not always given. Where it is, it says once, few, many or a class for expanded clones.

V gene	D gene	clone size	J gene	CDR3 DNA	CDR3 protein
TRBV5-1	TRBD1	-	TRBJ2-6	TGCGCCAGCAGGTCCGCAGGGGGCGCCGAGGGGGCCAACGTCCTGACTTTC	CASRSAGGAEGANVLTF
TRBV5-1	TRBD1	many	TRBJ1-5	TGCGCCAGCAGCTTACAGGGGGCGGATCAGCCCCAGCATTTT	CASSLQGADQPQHF
TRBV4-3	TRBD1	-	TRBJ2-7	TGCGCCAGCAGCCAAGAAGCGGACAGGGTCAGCGAGCAGTACTTC	CASSQEADRVSEQYF
TRBV7-2	TRBD2	many	TRBJ2-1	TGTGCCAGCAGCTTCCTACTCCCGGGACTAGCGGGGGCCCTGAGCTCCTACAATGAGCAGTTCTTC	CASSFLLPGLAGALSSYNEQFF
TRBV5-1	-	many	TRBJ2-1	TGCGCCAGCAGCTTGCTGGGGTCGTCTGAGCAGTTCTTC	CASSLLGSSEQFF
TRBV4-3	-	once	TRBJ2-1	TGCGCCAGCAGCCAAGATACCTACAACTCCTACAATGAGCAGTTCTTC	CASSQDTYNSYNEQFF
TRBV6-2/TRBV6-3	TRBD1	-	TRBJ2-2	TGTGCCAGCAGTTCCGGGACAGTAAAAACCGGGGAGCTGTTTTTT	CASSSGTVKTGELFF
TRBV19	-	few	TRBJ2-1	TGTGCCAGTAGTTCGACGAGATCCTACAATGAGCAGTTCTTC	CASSSTRSYNEQFF
TRBV27	TRBD2	-	TRBJ2-3	TGTGCCAGCAGCCCCCTAGCGGGACGTTACACAGATACGCAGTATTTT	CASSPLAGRYTDTQYF
TRBV6-2/TRBV6-3	TRBD2	-	TRBJ2-1	TGTGCCAGCATTCTAGCGGGGGGTACCTACAATGAGCAGTTCTTC	CASILAGGTYNEQFF
TRBV7-2	-	few	TRBJ1-2	TGTGCCAGCAGCCCAGTACAGGGTTCGGATGGCTACACCTTC	CASSPVQGSDGYTF
TRBV6-5	-	-	TRBJ2-3	TGTGCCAGCAGTTACGTTGTGGCAGATACGCAGTATTTT	CASSYVVADTQYF
TRBV4-2	-	few	TRBJ1-4	TGTGCCAGCAGCCAATCCGGGGAACCAACTAATGAAAAACTGTTTTTT	CASSQSGEPTNEKLFF
TRBV7-9	-	few	TRBJ1-6	TGTGCCAGCACCCTCCGTCAATCACCCCTCCACTTT	CASTLRQSPLHF
TRBV2	-	-	TRBJ2-2	TGTGCCAGCACGGGGGACGGCGGGGAGCTGTTTTTT	CASTGDGGELFF
TRBV20-1	TRBD2	-	TRBJ2-5	TGCAGTGCCCTCGGGGGGGAGGAGACCCAGTACTTC	CSALGGEETQYF
TRBV5-1	-	few	TRBJ1-4	TGCGCCAGCAGCTTGGAATTGCCGGGGGCGGCTAATGAAAAACTGTTTTTT	CASSLELPGAANEKLFF
TRBV12-3/TRBV12-4	-	-	TRBJ2-7	TGTGCCAGCAGTTTGAGGCGCGGCCCCTCCTACGAGCAGTACTTC	CASSLRRGPSYEQYF
TRBV18	TRBD1	-	TRBJ1-6	TGTGCCAGCTCACGACCAGGGGGCCGTGGGGATAATTCACCCCTCCACTTT	CASSRPGGRGDNSPLHF
TRBV25-1	TRBD1	few	TRBJ1-1	TGTGCCAGTTCGGACAGGGGAGGTCCTGAAGCTTTCTTT	CASSDRGGPEAFF
TRBV6-1	-	-	TRBJ1-2	TGTGCCAGCAGTGAAGGGGGAGGGAATGGCTACACCTTC	CASSEGGGNGYTF
TRBV4-3	-	-	TRBJ2-1	TGCGCCAGCAGCCAAGGCCTGTACCCTGAGCAGTTCTTC	CASSQGLYPEQFF
TRBV6-2/TRBV6-3	-	few	TRBJ2-2	TGTGCCAGCAGCCGACTGTGGAAGGGCGGGGAGCTGTTTTTT	CASSRLWKGGELFF
TRBV4-1	TRBD1	-	TRBJ1-6	TGCGCCAGCAGCCACACTTTCCGGGACAGCTATAATTCACCCCTCCACTTT	CASSHTFRDSYNSPLHF
TRBV20-1	TRBD1	-	TRBJ1-1	TGCAGTGCTCGGCAGACAGGGGGCGGAACTGAAGCTTTCTTT	CSARQTGGGTEAFF
TRBV19	-	-	TRBJ2-7	TGTGCCAGTAGTTCCGCCGTAATCTACGAGCAGTACTTC	CASSSAVIYEQYF
TRBV10-2	TRBD1	few	TRBJ2-3	TGCGCCAGCAGTGAGGGGCAGGGGGCGAAAGATACGCAGTATTTT	CASSEGQGAKDTQYF
TRBV7-2	TRBD2	many	TRBJ2-7	TGTGCCAGCAGCTCCAGGACTAGCGGGGGGCGCTACGAGCAGTACTTC	CASSSRTSGGRYEQYF
TRBV7-2	-	-	TRBJ1-6	TGTGCCAGCAGTCTCCGGGACGTAAAACGATCACCCCTCCACTTT	CASSLRDVKRSPLHF
TRBV5-6	-	few	TRBJ2-1	TGTGCCAGCAGCTTGGTACCGCTTAGCTCCTACAATGAGCAGTTCTTC	CASSLVPLSSYNEQFF
TRBV12-3/TRBV12-4	-	-	TRBJ1-6	TGTGCCAGCAGTCAAACTTATAATTCACCCCTCCACTTT	CASSQTYNSPLHF
TRBV6-1	-	-	TRBJ2-7	TGTGCCAGCAGTGATATAAGGAAGGACCGCTACGAGCAGTACTTC	CASSDIRKDRYEQYF
TRBV7-3	-	-	TRBJ2-1	TGTGACAGCAGCTTAAGGAGAATCCCCGGTGAGCAGTTCTTC	CDSSLRRIPGEQFF
TRBV7-2	-	-	TRBJ2-3	TGTGCCAGCAGCTTAGGCTTCATATTGCGGGGTTTGGGAGATACGCAGTATTTT	CASSLGFILRGLGDTQYF
TRBV28	-	few	TRBJ1-2	TGTGCCAGCACCTCCTTCTCTGGCTACACCTTC	CASTSFSGYTF
TRBV5-1	TRBD2	few	TRBJ2-1	TGCGCCAGCAGCTCGAGGACTAGCGGGATTACCGATGAGCAGTTCTTC	CASSSRTSGITDEQFF
TRBV7-9	TRBD2	-	TRBJ2-3	TGTGCCAGCAGCTTCGCTAGCGGGGGCCCCCAACCGTATTTT	CASSFASGGPQPYF
TRBV6-1	-	-	TRBJ1-5	TGTGCCAGCAGTGAAGCGAACGGTTTCAATCAGCCCCAGCATTTT	CASSEANGFNQPQHF
TRBV7-9	-	-	TRBJ2-2	TGTGCCAGTCAATCCGGGACTTGGCTCACCGGGGAGCTGTTTTTT	CASQSGTWLTGELFF
TRBV20-1	-	-	TRBJ2-7	TGCAGTGCTAGTTGGGGCTACGAGCAGTACTTC	CSASWGYEQYF
TRBV2	-	few	TRBJ1-4	TGTGCCAGCAGTGTTCGACAGACAAATGAAAAACTGTTTTTT	CASSVRQTNEKLFF
TRBV18	-	-	TRBJ1-2	TGTGCCAGCTCACCCCCGGGCACGGGCTATGGCTACACCTTC	CASSPPGTGYGYTF
TRBV6-6	-	-	TRBJ2-3	TGTGCCAGCACCCCTTTGGCCGGTACGCAGTATTTT	CASTPLAGTQYF
TRBV5-1	TRBD1	few	TRBJ2-3	TGCGCCAGCAGCTTGGGCCATGGGCAGGGGGCTACAGATACGCAGTATTTT	CASSLGHGQGATDTQYF
TRBV5-1	TRBD2	few	TRBJ2-5	TGCGCCAGCAGCTTGGAGCGCCCGAGCGGGGGAGAGACCCAGTACTTC	CASSLERPSGGETQYF